The 32 T cell receptor beta chains in this list originate from one sample, sequenced in a study of T-cell reconstitution after alpha-beta-depleted transplantation in children. Unique molecular identifiers were incorporated into the prepared TCRbeta library. TCRdb reprocessed the PCR reads via MiXCR and lists one record per CDR3 protein. The sample contains 330,000 or so distinct CDR3 sequences, about a tenth of which appear only once. This material consisted of PBMCs from the stem cell graft donor, taken from the stem cell graft. Receptors were obtained from a human donor who donated a stem cell graft to a child with acute lymphoblastic leukemia.

This rearrangement joins TRBV11-2 to TRBJ2-5; tentatively, D is TRBD1 (6 bases). Germline CDR1 SGHAT, CDR2 FQNNGV. The V end lost 3 bases, the J end lost 7 bases, and 12 bases lay between the germline ends. The CDR3 has 13 residues. The CDR3 DNA sequence: TGTGCCAGCAGCTTCCGGACAGTCCCGACCCAGTACTTC. It translates to CASSFRTVPTQYF.

This clonotype has a handful of counts. The genes are TRBV6-1 and TRBJ2-2; possible D gene TRBD1, 7 bases. The CDR3 consists of 16 residues. Per the germline V gene, CDR1 is MNHNS and CDR2 is SASEGT. Trimming removed 7 bases at V and 7 bases at J, with 22 bases between. DNA for the CDR3: TGTGCCAGCACCCGACAGGGCGGCTTGGAGGGCGGGGAGCTGTTTTTT. This sequence encodes CASTRQGGLEGGELFF.

Only a few counts were recorded for this clonotype. J is TRBJ2-1 and V is TRBV7-9; no reliable D call. Germline CDR1 and CDR2: SEHNR and FQNEAQ (reference sequence). Trimming pared 5 bases from V and 8 bases from J, leaving 13 bases between. The CDR3 totals 13 residues. The CDR3 DNA follows: TGTGCCAGCAGCCGAGGAGAGGAGTATGAGCAGTTCTTC. It is translated as CASSRGEEYEQFF.

The chain has TRBV2 and TRBJ1-1, with D unresolved. Germline assignment: CDR1 SNHLY and CDR2 FYNNEI. V lost 0 bases to trimming and J lost 0 bases, with 14 bases between them. This CDR3 is built from 17 residues. CDR3 sequence reads: CASSEALNGMMNTEAFF. CDR3 DNA sequence: TGTGCCAGCAGTGAAGCGCTGAACGGAATGATGAACACTGAAGCTTTCTTT.

The V call is TRBV5-1, the J call TRBJ2-1; D call uncertain. Germline CDR1 reads SGHRS; CDR2 reads YFSETQ. This CDR3 spans 15 amino acids. The V end was cut by 4 bases, the J end by 0 bases, with 11 bases between. The CDR3 reads CASSLPPSSYNEQFF. In DNA form, the CDR3 reads TGCGCCAGCAGCCTCCCTCCAAGCTCCTACAATGAGCAGTTCTTC.

This clonotype was seen ten or more times. The V and J genes are TRBV6-1 and TRBJ2-3; 7 bases are a match to TRBD1. V gave up 2 bases and J gave up 5 bases; unmatched junction bases: 7. The CDR3 contains 15 residues. CDR1 and CDR2 from the germline V gene are MNHNS and SASEGT. This chain's CDR3 is CASSEYTGVEDTQYF. As DNA, the CDR3 is TGTGCCAGCAGTGAATATACAGGGGTGGAAGATACGCAGTATTTT.

This clonotype was recorded a few times. Relative to the germline gene, one junction end is altered; a read error may explain this. CDR3 in DNA: TGTGCCAGCAGTTCTTTCCCCTACCAGGAGACCCAGTACTTC. Amino acid sequence: CASSSFPYQETQYF. The V and J genes are TRBV28 and TRBJ2-5, with no clear D. Germline CDR1 is MDHEN and CDR2 is SYDVKM. This CDR3 comprises 14 residues.

This clonotype came up many times. The chain employs TRBV5-6 and TRBJ1-5; weak D call: TRBD1 (5 bases). Germline V gene data show CDR1 as SGHDT and CDR2 as YYEEEE. The CDR3 loop spans 15 amino acids. V was clipped by 4 bases and J by 6 bases, with 17 bases between them. The CDR3 coding sequence is TGTGCCAGCAGCGCGGGAAGGGGCCTCGCTCAGCCCCAGCATTTT. Amino acids: CASSAGRGLAQPQHF.

The chain uses TRBV9 and TRBJ2-5; D is ambiguous. The CDR3 sequence is 13 residues long. V was trimmed by 0 bases and J by 1 base, leaving 4 bases between them. Germline V CDR1 and CDR2: SGDLS, YYNGEE. CDR3 protein: CASSVVPQETQYF. CDR3 DNA sequence: TGTGCCAGCAGCGTAGTCCCCCAAGAGACCCAGTACTTC. The whole variable domain, filled in from reference TRBV9 and TRBJ2-5, reads DSGVTQTPKHLITATGQRVTLRCSPRSGDLSVYWYQQSLDQGLQFLIQYYNGEERAKGNILERFSAQQFPDLHSELNLSSLELGDSALYFCASSVVPQETQYFGPGTRLLVL.

The rearrangement uses TRBV2 and TRBJ2-7; the match to TRBD1 covers 7 bases. The CDR3 is 14 amino acids. CDR1 SNHLY and CDR2 FYNNEI come from the germline V gene. Trimming cost V 6 bases and J 1 base; bases outside gene matches: 6. The CDR3 region has the DNA TGTGCCAGCAGATCGGGACAGAGTTCCTACGAGCAGTACTTC. Its protein is CASRSGQSSYEQYF.

This clonotype came up a few times. The chain couples TRBV7-8 to TRBJ2-7; 11 bases are a match to TRBD2. V lost 7 bases to trimming and J lost 6 bases; unmatched junction nucleotides: 11. Germline-derived CDR1 and CDR2 are SGHVS and FQNEAQ. CDR3 length: 15 residues. The CDR3 nucleotides are TGTGCCAGCACCATAGGACCGGGACTAGCGGTCGAGCAGTACTTC. Its translation is CASTIGPGLAVEQYF.

This clonotype was detected many times. J is TRBJ2-7 and V is TRBV4-2; 10 bases match TRBD2. The CDR3 contains 15 residues. Trimming cost V 4 bases and J 4 bases; bases outside gene matches: 7. Germline CDR1 is LGHNA and CDR2 is YNFKEQ. The CDR3 here is CASSPKLAGDYEQYF. DNA of the CDR3: TGTGCCAGCAGCCCAAAGCTAGCGGGAGATTACGAGCAGTACTTC.

CDR3 coding DNA: TGTGCCAGCAGCCTCGATAGCGGGAGAGTCTACAATGAGCAGTTCTTC. Amino acid sequence: CASSLDSGRVYNEQFF. The chain is built from TRBV7-3 and TRBJ2-1; 9 bases fit TRBD2. The germline gives CDR1 SGHTA, CDR2 FQGTGA. The CDR3 is made up of 16 amino acids. The V gene end was trimmed by 5 bases and the J gene end by 3 bases; junction bases not matched to a gene: 8.

The chain recombines TRBV4-3 with TRBJ2-1; 7 bases are a match to TRBD2. The germline gives CDR1 LGHNA, CDR2 YSLEER. The CDR3 sequence is 18 residues long. With 0 bases clipped from V and 9 bases from J, the junction kept 17 bases outside the gene matches. The CDR3 here is CASSQDPAGVTPSSEQFF. The CDR3 DNA sequence: TGCGCCAGCAGCCAAGACCCTGCGGGAGTCACCCCATCGTCTGAGCAGTTCTTC.

CDR3 region: CASSPTPGRNQPQHF. The CDR3, as DNA: TGTGCCAGCAGCCCGACCCCAGGTCGCAATCAGCCCCAGCATTTT. The rearrangement links TRBV7-2 to TRBJ1-5, with D uncertain. Between the trimmed V and J ends, which lost 5 bases and 2 bases, there was a span of 13 bases. CDR3 length: 15 residues. The germline gives CDR1 SGHTA, CDR2 FQGNSA.

This clonotype was seen a few times. The V gene is TRBV6-1, the J gene TRBJ2-5; weak D call: TRBD2 (5 bases). This CDR3 has 16 amino acids. Germline V gives CDR1 MNHNS, CDR2 SASEGT. Trimming left V 4 bases short and J 2 bases short, with 17 bases between. The CDR3 spells CASSGTLGFLQETQYF. CDR3 DNA sequence: TGTGCCAGCAGTGGGACTTTGGGCTTCTTACAAGAGACCCAGTACTTC.

This clonotype was observed a single time. The chain joins TRBV2 to TRBJ1-4; TRBD1 aligns across 7 bases. This CDR3 region has 15 residues. The germline V gene has CDR1 SNHLY and CDR2 FYNNEI. V trimming: 4 bases; J trimming: 8 bases; junction bases outside the gene matches: 10. CDR3 DNA: TGTGCCAGCAGTGTAAACCCGACAGGGATCGAAAAACTGTTTTTT. This encodes CASSVNPTGIEKLFF.

The chain recombines TRBV15 with TRBJ2-5; the D is unclear. The V and J ends lost 0 bases and 0 bases respectively, with 11 bases between them. The CDR3 is made up of 16 amino acids. CDR1 is LNHNV and CDR2 is YYDKDF in the germline V gene (reference sequence). CDR3 bases: TGTGCCACCAGCAGAGATGGGGTGATGTACCAAGAGACCCAGTACTTC. Translation gives CATSRDGVMYQETQYF.

At least ten counts were recorded for this clonotype. The chain links TRBV20-1 to TRBJ2-1; 10 nucleotides align to TRBD2. CDR1 and CDR2 (germline): DFQATT, SNEGSKA (reference sequence). There are 16 residues in the CDR3. The V and J ends lost 2 bases and 5 bases, in that order; junction bases with no gene match: 9. The DNA for the CDR3 is TGCAGTGCTAGACCCCCCGGGACTAGCGTGGACAATGAGCAGTTCTTC. This sequence encodes CSARPPGTSVDNEQFF.

This clonotype appeared many times. The chain recombines TRBV7-2 with TRBJ2-7; D might be TRBD1 (6 bases). The CDR3 loop spans 14 amino acids. Per the germline V gene, CDR1 is SGHTA and CDR2 is FQGNSA. V was trimmed by 2 bases and J by 0 bases, leaving 8 bases between them. The CDR3 sequence: CASSLHRVSYEQYF. The CDR3 nucleotides are TGTGCCAGCAGCTTACACAGGGTCTCCTACGAGCAGTACTTC.

This clonotype was detected only a few times. The rearrangement uses TRBV5-8 and TRBJ1-6; D remains ambiguous. The CDR3 extends over 16 amino acids. Between the trimmed V and J ends, which lost 0 bases and 0 bases, there was a span of 7 bases. Germline values: CDR1 SGHTS, CDR2 YDEGEE. CDR3 bases: TGTGCCAGCAGCTTGGTACGGGGCTCCTATAATTCACCCCTCCACTTT. Amino acids: CASSLVRGSYNSPLHF.

This clonotype was found a few times. The chain uses TRBV20-1 and TRBJ1-2; D is possibly TRBD1 (5 bases). CDR3 length: 13 residues. Deletions cut 3 bases from V and 2 bases from J, with 10 bases between. The germline CDR1 and CDR2 sequences are DFQATT and SNEGSKA (reference sequence). DNA for the CDR3: TGCAGTGCTAGTAAACAGGCGAACTATGGCTACACCTTC. As protein: CSASKQANYGYTF.

The rearrangement joins TRBV2 to TRBJ1-2; 8 bases fit TRBD1. Germline trimming cut 5 bases from V and 3 bases from J; bases unmatched to any gene: 14. The V gene's germline CDR1 is SNHLY and CDR2 FYNNEI. The length of the CDR3 is 17 residues. The CDR3 sequence is CASSLGDRSRADYGYTF. CDR3 nucleotide sequence: TGTGCCAGCAGTCTTGGGGACAGGTCCCGTGCGGACTATGGCTACACCTTC.

This clonotype was seen just once. This chain uses TRBV10-3 with TRBJ2-2; D ambiguous. The V gene's germline CDR1 is ENHRY and CDR2 SYGVKD. The CDR3 runs 12 residues. Trimming left V 7 bases short and J 2 bases short, with 5 bases between. CDR3 region: CAITGNTGELFF. The DNA for the CDR3 is TGTGCCATCACGGGCAACACCGGGGAGCTGTTTTTT.

This clonotype was observed a handful of times. The chain couples TRBV6-1 to TRBJ1-3, with 7 bases matching TRBD1. Germline V gene lookup returns CDR1 MNHNS and CDR2 SASEGT. V shed 6 bases and J 3 bases; nucleotides not matched to a gene: 11. This CDR3 spans 16 amino acids. CDR3 DNA sequence: TGTGCCAGCAGACCACGAAGGACAGGTTTTGGAAACACCATATATTTT. Protein: CASRPRRTGFGNTIYF.

A word on this clonotype: The junction departs from the called germline gene at one end, perhaps through a read error. This chain links TRBV29-1 with TRBJ2-1; TRBD2 matches at 9 bases. Germline V lookup: CDR1 SQVTM, CDR2 ANQGSEA. CDR3 length: 13 amino acids. CDR3 nucleotides: TGCAGCTCCGGGGGGGTAGCGGGGGAGGAGCCGTTCTTC. Its protein is CSSGGVAGEEPFF.

This clonotype was counted a few times. This chain joins TRBV27 and TRBJ1-6; no firm D call. CDR3 length equals 14 residues. V lost 5 bases and J 7 bases, leaving 12 bases between the germline ends. CDR1 and CDR2 from the germline V gene are MNHEY and SMNVEV (reference sequence). The CDR3 DNA is TGTGCCAGCAGTCCCCAGGACGGGAATTCACCCCTCCACTTT. Residues: CASSPQDGNSPLHF.

The genes are TRBV12-3 or TRBV12-4 and TRBJ2-1; unclear D gene. The ends were cut back, 3 bases at V and 6 bases at J, with 6 bases in the middle. The CDR3 has 12 amino acids. The chain's CDR3 is CASSFPTNEQFF. The CDR3 region has the DNA TGTGCCAGCAGTTTCCCGACCAATGAGCAGTTCTTC.

This clonotype occurred a few times. The chain uses TRBV7-9 and TRBJ2-7; D remains unclear. The CDR3 consists of 13 residues. The V and J ends lost 5 bases and 0 bases respectively, with 8 bases between them. Looked up from germline, CDR1 is SEHNR and CDR2 is FQNEAQ (reference sequence). The chain's CDR3 is CASSRLSSYEQYF. DNA for the CDR3: TGTGCCAGCAGCCGATTGAGCTCCTACGAGCAGTACTTC.

This clonotype has a handful of counts. This chain links TRBV12-3 or TRBV12-4 with TRBJ2-1; 9 bases map to TRBD2. Losses at the gene ends were 6 bases for V and 7 bases for J; bases not matched to a gene: 10. The CDR3 has 15 amino acids. DNA for the CDR3: TGTGCCAGCAGGGTCGTAGTAGCGGGGGTAAATGAGCAGTTCTTC. This encodes CASRVVVAGVNEQFF.

The J gene is TRBJ2-1, the V gene TRBV10-3; D gene unclear. Germline loops: CDR1 ENHRY, CDR2 SYGVKD. V was cut by 2 bases and J by 8 bases, with 25 bases left in between. The CDR3 covers 18 residues. The CDR3 bases are TGTGCCATCAGTGAGGCAAAAAGTCAGCTCGCGGTGTTCGATGAGCAGTTCTTC. Residues: CAISEAKSQLAVFDEQFF.

In its sample, this clonotype was seen many times. This sequence joins TRBV20-1 and TRBJ2-1; 12 nucleotides agree with TRBD2. The CDR3 sequence is 12 residues long. CDR1 is DFQATT and CDR2 is SNEGSKA in the germline V gene (reference sequence). V dropped 7 bases and J dropped 10; count of bases not matched to a gene: 5. CDR3 sequence reads: CSVGLAGIEQFF. Here the CDR3 DNA reads TGCAGTGTTGGACTAGCGGGAATCGAGCAGTTCTTC.